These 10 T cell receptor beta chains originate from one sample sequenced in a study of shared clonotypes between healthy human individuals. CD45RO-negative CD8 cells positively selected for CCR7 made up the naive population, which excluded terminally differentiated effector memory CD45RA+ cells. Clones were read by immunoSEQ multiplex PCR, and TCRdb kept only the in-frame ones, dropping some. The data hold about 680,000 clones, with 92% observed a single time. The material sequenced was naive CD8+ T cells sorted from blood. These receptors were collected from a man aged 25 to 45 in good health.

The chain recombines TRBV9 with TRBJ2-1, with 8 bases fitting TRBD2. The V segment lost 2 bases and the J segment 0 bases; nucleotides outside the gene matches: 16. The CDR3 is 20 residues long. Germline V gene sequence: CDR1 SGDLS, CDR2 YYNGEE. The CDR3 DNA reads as TGTGCCAGCAGCGTCCCTCGGGGAGTTACTAGCGGCAGCTCCTACAATGAGCAGTTCTTC. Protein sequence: CASSVPRGVTSGSSYNEQFF.

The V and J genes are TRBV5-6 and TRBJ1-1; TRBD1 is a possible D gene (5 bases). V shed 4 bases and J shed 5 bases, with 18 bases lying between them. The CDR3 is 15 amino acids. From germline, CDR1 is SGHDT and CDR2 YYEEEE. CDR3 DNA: TGTGCCAGCAGCCCGATCCCCGGGGGAGGAACTGAAGCTTTCTTT. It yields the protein CASSPIPGGGTEAFF. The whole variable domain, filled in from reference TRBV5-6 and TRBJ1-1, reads DAGVTQSPTHLIKTRGQQVTLRCSPKSGHDTVSWYQQALGQGPQFIFQYYEEEERQRGNFPDRFSGHQFPNYSSELNVNALLLGDSALYLCASSPIPGGGTEAFFGQGTRLTVV.

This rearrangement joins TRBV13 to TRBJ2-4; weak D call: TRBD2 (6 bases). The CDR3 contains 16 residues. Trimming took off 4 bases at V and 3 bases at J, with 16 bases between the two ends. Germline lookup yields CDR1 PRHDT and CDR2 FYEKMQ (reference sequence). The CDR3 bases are TGTGCCAGCAGCTCGTCCCGGGGGTACCGCAAAAACATTCAGTACTTC. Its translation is CASSSSRGYRKNIQYF.

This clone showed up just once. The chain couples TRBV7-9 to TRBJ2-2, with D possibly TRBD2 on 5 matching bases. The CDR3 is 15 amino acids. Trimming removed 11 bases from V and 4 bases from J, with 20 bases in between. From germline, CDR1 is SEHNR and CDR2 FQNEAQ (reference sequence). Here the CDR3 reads CAHLGPAEVTGELFF. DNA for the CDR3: TGTGCCCATCTAGGCCCAGCGGAAGTCACCGGGGAGCTGTTTTTT.

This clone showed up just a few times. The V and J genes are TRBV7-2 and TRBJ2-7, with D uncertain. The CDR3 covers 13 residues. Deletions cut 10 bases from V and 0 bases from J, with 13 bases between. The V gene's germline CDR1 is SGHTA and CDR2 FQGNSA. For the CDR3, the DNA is TGTGCCACCTCGCCAAGGGACTCCTACGAGCAGTACTTC. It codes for CATSPRDSYEQYF.

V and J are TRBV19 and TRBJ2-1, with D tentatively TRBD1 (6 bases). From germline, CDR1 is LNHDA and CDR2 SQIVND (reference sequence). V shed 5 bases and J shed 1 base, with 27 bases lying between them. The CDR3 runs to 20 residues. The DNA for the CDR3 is TGTGCCAGTAGTCTGCAGGGGTGGTTCGGCATGAACCAATCCTACAATGAGCAGTTCTTC. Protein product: CASSLQGWFGMNQSYNEQFF.

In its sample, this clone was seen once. DNA of the CDR3: TGTGCCAGCAGCTACCTGACAGGGGGCCACGAGCAGTACTTC. Protein: CASSYLTGGHEQYF. The rearrangement uses TRBV7-2 and TRBJ2-7, with 10 bases lining up with TRBD1. Per the germline V gene, CDR1 is SGHTA and CDR2 is FQGNSA. The CDR3 sequence is 14 residues long. The V gene end was trimmed by 4 bases and the J gene end by 5 bases; junction bases not matched to a gene: 5. Filled out from reference TRBV7-2 and TRBJ2-7, the complete variable domain reads GAGVSQSPSNKVTEKGKDVELRCDPISGHTALYWYRQSLGQGLEFLIYFQGNSAPDKSGLPSDRFSAERTGGSVSTLTIQRTQQEDSAVYLCASSYLTGGHEQYFGPGTRLTVT.

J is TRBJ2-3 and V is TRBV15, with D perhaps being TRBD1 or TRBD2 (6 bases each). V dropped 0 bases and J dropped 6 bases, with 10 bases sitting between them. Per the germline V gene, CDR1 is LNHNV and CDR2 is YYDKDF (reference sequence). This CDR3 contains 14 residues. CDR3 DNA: TGTGCCACCAGCAGAGATCAGGGGAGGGATACGCAGTATTTT. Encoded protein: CATSRDQGRDTQYF.

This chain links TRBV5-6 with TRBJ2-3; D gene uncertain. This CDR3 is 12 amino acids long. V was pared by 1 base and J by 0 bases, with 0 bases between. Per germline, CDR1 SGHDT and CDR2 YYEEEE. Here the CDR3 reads CASSLSTDTQYF. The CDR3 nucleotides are TGTGCCAGCAGCTTGAGCACAGATACGCAGTATTTT.

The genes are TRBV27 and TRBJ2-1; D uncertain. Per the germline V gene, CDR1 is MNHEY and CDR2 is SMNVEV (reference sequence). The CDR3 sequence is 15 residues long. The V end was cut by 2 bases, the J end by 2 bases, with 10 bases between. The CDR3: CASSLGRNPYNEQFF. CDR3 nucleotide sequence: TGTGCCAGCAGTTTAGGTCGTAACCCCTACAATGAGCAGTTCTTC.